Listed below are T cell receptor beta chains from one sample, sequenced in a study of vaccination effects on CD4 cells after COVID-19. No cognate antigen is known for these TCRs. The repertoire was sequenced with immunoSEQ multiplex PCR; TCRdb's copy has only in-frame clones and lacks some. The data contain over 50,000 clones, less than 80% of them seen just once; the ten biggest clones take up 1% to 1.5%. Sequencing used CD4+ T cells from PBMCs cultured with HCoV-229E spike peptides, obtained after COVID-19 vaccination. The receptors originated from a human donor who received a COVID-19 vaccine. CDR3s leave out the opening cysteine and the closing phenylalanine or tryptophan. D genes are given only for firm matches.

v_gene	j_gene	d_gene	CDR3aa
TRBV5-1	TRBJ2-1	NA	ASSSITSSYNEQF
TRBV7-2	TRBJ1-1	NA	ASKLQVNTEAF
TRBV5-1	TRBJ1-2	NA	ASSFEGSYGYT
TRBV10-1	TRBJ1-6	NA	ASSESGGTPGSPLH
TRBV24-1	TRBJ1-3	TRBD1	ATKDRGSDTIY
TRBV5-1	TRBJ2-3	NA	ASSLLPGASGTDTQY
TRBV5-8	TRBJ2-1	NA	ASSLNGQGSSYNEQF
TRBV6-5	TRBJ1-2	TRBD1	ASRNRGLVGGYT
TRBV7-9	TRBJ1-4	NA	ASSAGTTNEKLF
TRBV7-8	TRBJ1-2	NA	ASSLHRAQSRSPNGYT
TRBV12-3/TRBV12-4	TRBJ1-1	NA	ASSLTEVTEAF
TRBV19	TRBJ2-3	NA	ASSIRRISTDTQY
TRBV5-8	TRBJ1-6	NA	ATSGTNNSPLH
TRBV12-5	TRBJ1-1	NA	ASGRTGIAF
TRBV7-7	TRBJ2-2	NA	ASSLRTGELF
TRBV19	TRBJ2-1	TRBD2	ASSSLAGGDNEQF
TRBV7-8	TRBJ1-5	TRBD1	ASSSLRMTGRVENQPQH
TRBV5-1	TRBJ2-5	NA	ASSRGAGETQY
TRBV7-3	TRBJ2-3	NA	ASSLAGRFTDTQY
TRBV7-2	TRBJ1-5	NA	ASSLRSNQPQH
TRBV27	TRBJ1-1	TRBD1	ASSLLARGATEAF
TRBV4-1	TRBJ1-2	TRBD1	ASSQAGTGSNYGYT
TRBV19	TRBJ1-1	NA	ASSPVSEAKGEAF
TRBV24-1	TRBJ2-3	NA	ATSEGPGDTQY
TRBV30	TRBJ1-5	TRBD1	AWRLTGPNQPQH
TRBV5-5	TRBJ1-2	NA	ASSLAQGAYGYT
TRBV5-1	TRBJ2-1	NA	ASSLEGRNEQF
TRBV6-5	TRBJ2-3	TRBD2	ASTGTSVTDTQY
TRBV10-3	TRBJ2-5	TRBD2	AIRDTGTSQQETQY
TRBV5-1	TRBJ2-5	TRBD1	ASSFQQGSLQETQY
TRBV10-3	TRBJ1-4	NA	AISPGTGGGEKLF
TRBV6-5	TRBJ1-4	TRBD1	ASSATGEGEKLF
TRBV28	TRBJ1-2	TRBD1	ASSPTGDGAYGYT
TRBV19	TRBJ1-4	NA	ASSLRGSTNEKLF
TRBV27	TRBJ2-3	NA	ASSPPGRTQY
TRBV7-2	TRBJ1-1	TRBD1	ASSSTGTAGLNTEAF
TRBV5-1	TRBJ1-2	TRBD1	ASSLAGWRGQIETQGGYT
TRBV19	TRBJ2-3	TRBD2	ASRGDYLYGNTQY
TRBV24-1	TRBJ2-3	NA	ATSDPGPPAGTDTQY
TRBV4-1	TRBJ1-1	NA	ASSQHRVNTEAF
TRBV18	TRBJ1-1	NA	ASSPGQNTEAF
TRBV19	TRBJ2-4	NA	ASSKQGREVAKNIQY
TRBV5-1	TRBJ1-6	TRBD1	ASSLGDREASPLH
TRBV7-2	TRBJ2-2	TRBD1	ASSSRTGGAAGELF
TRBV5-1	TRBJ2-5	TRBD1	ASSLATGVDETQY
TRBV14	TRBJ1-1	TRBD1	ASSPQGAGGGTEAF
TRBV4-1	TRBJ1-2	NA	ASSQMSRGGYT
TRBV19	TRBJ1-5	NA	ASTHFQGSSNQPQH
TRBV5-1	TRBJ2-5	NA	ASSPRVGAGETQY
TRBV4-1	TRBJ1-1	NA	ASSQKRGGAQMNTEAF
TRBV28	TRBJ1-2	TRBD1	ASRSTGYGYT
TRBV29-1	TRBJ1-2	TRBD1	SGMTGTLYGYT
TRBV6-5	TRBJ2-2	NA	ASSRQGRDTGELF